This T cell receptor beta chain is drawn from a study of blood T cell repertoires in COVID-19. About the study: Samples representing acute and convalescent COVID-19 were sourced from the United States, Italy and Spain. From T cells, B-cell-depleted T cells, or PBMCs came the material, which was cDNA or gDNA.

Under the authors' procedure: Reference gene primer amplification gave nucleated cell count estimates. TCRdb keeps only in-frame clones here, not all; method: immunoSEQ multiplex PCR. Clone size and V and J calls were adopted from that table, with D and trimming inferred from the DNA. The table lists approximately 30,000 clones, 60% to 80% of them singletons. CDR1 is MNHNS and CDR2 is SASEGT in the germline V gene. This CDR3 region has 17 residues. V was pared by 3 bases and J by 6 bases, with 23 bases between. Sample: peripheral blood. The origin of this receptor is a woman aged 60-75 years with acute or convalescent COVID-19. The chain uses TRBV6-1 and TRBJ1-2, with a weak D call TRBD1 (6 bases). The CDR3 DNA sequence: TGTGCCAGCAGTGACAGCGGCAGGGGCCTCGCGCGGGATGGCTACACCTTC. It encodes CASSDSGRGLARDGYTF.